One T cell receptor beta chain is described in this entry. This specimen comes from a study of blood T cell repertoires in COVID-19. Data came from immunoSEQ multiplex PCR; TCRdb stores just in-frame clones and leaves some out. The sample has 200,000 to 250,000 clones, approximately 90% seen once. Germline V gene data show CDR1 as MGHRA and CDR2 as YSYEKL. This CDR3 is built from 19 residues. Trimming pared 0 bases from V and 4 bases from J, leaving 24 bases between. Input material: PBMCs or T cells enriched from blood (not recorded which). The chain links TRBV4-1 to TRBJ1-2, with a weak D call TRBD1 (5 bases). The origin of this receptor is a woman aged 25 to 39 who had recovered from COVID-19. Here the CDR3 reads CASSQDWSIQENDSYGYTF. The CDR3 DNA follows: TGCGCCAGCAGCCAAGATTGGAGTATACAGGAGAATGATTCCTATGGCTACACCTTC.